The 20 T cell receptor beta chains presented below share a single source sample, sequenced in a study of T cells in Graves' hyperthyroidism and ophthalmopathy. Amplified regions were TCR beta CDR3 sequences from RNA transcripts. First-round RT-PCR targeting the TCR CDR3 was performed with the HTBI primer set. TCRdb redid the calling of the multiplex PCR reads with MiXCR, one entry per CDR3 protein. The sample carries roughly 500,000 distinct CDR3 sequences, over 35% recorded once. Input material: peripheral blood or thyroid tissue (not recorded which). Every receptor here comes from an adult woman with Graves' disease, either hyperthyroidism or ophthalmopathy (not recorded which).

This clonotype was seen a handful of times. The chain uses TRBV7-9 and TRBJ1-4; D ambiguous. Germline assignment: CDR1 SEHNR and CDR2 FQNEAQ (reference sequence). This CDR3 has 14 residues. V dropped 3 bases and J dropped 8 bases, with 13 bases sitting between them. CDR3 nucleotides: TGTGCCAGCAGCTTTCCGGATGAAGAGGAAAAACTGTTTTTT. The encoded protein is CASSFPDEEEKLFF.

The chain combines TRBV28 with TRBJ2-7, with D possibly matching TRBD1 (6 bases). V shed 6 bases and J shed 1 base, with 16 bases lying between them. The germline V gene has CDR1 MDHEN and CDR2 SYDVKM. This CDR3 has 15 residues. The CDR3 loop reads CASSLMPQGSYEQYF. The CDR3 DNA reads as TGTGCCAGCAGCCTGATGCCACAGGGTTCCTACGAGCAGTACTTC. Full variable domain (missing parts from reference TRBV28 and TRBJ2-7): DVKVTQSSRYLVKRTGEKVFLECVQDMDHENMFWYRQDPGLGLRLIYFSYDVKMKEKGDIPEGYSVSREKKERFSLILESASTNQTSMYLCASSLMPQGSYEQYFGPGTRLTVT.

This clonotype showed up many times. The gene calls are TRBV20-1 and TRBJ2-7; the match to TRBD2 covers 15 bases. CDR3 size: 17 residues. Germline loops: CDR1 DFQATT, CDR2 SNEGSKA (reference sequence). With V trimmed by 6 bases and J by 0 bases, 9 bases remained unmatched. CDR3 bases: TGCAGTGCCGCAGGGACTAGCGGGAGGCTAAGCTCCTACGAGCAGTACTTC. Protein sequence: CSAAGTSGRLSSYEQYF.

This clonotype appeared many times. This chain links TRBV10-3 with TRBJ2-7, with D unclear. From germline, CDR1 is ENHRY and CDR2 SYGVKD. Trimming stripped 2 bases from V and 6 bases from J, with 11 bases between. The CDR3 is made up of 13 amino acids. The CDR3 is CAISEPAGSEQYF. CDR3 DNA sequence: TGTGCCATCAGTGAGCCAGCCGGGTCCGAGCAGTACTTC.

The chain joins TRBV25-1 to TRBJ1-6; no definite D call. Germline lookup yields CDR1 MGHDK and CDR2 SYGVNS. This CDR3 comprises 14 residues. V lost 3 bases and J 9 bases, leaving 12 bases between the germline ends. The CDR3 bases are TGTGCCAGCAGTGATTCGATGTTTCGTTCACCCCTCCACTTT. Encoded protein: CASSDSMFRSPLHF.

The V call is TRBV2, the J call TRBJ2-6, with 9 bases identical to TRBD2. This CDR3 comprises 18 residues. J gave up 0 bases and V 6 bases, and 9 bases lay outside the gene matches. Germline loops: CDR1 SNHLY, CDR2 FYNNEI. CDR3 loop: CASRSSGTEFSGANVLTF. The CDR3 DNA reads TGTGCCAGCAGATCTAGCGGGACAGAGTTCTCTGGGGCCAACGTCCTGACTTTC.

This clonotype was recorded many times. The rearrangement links TRBV28 to TRBJ1-5, with D tentatively TRBD1 (6 bases). Trimming took off 3 bases at V and 7 bases at J, with 13 bases between the two ends. Germline V gene data show CDR1 as MDHEN and CDR2 as SYDVKM. This CDR3 is built from 14 residues. The DNA for the CDR3 is TGTGCCAGCAGTTTTACGGGGGCGCAACAGCCCCAGCATTTT. It specifies CASSFTGAQQPQHF.

Worth noting for this clonotype: Sequence at one end of the junction differs from germline and may be a read error. The chain joins TRBV5-1 to TRBJ1-5; D gene ambiguous. CDR3 length: 14 residues. Germline V CDR1 and CDR2: SGHRS, YFSETQ. CDR3 residues: CASSLAGIPPSQHF. Here the CDR3 DNA reads TGTGCCAGCAGCTTGGCCGGGATCCCCCCTTCCCAGCATTTT. Looking up the rest from reference TRBV5-1 and TRBJ1-5 gives the full variable domain: KAGVTQTPRYLIKTRGQQVTLSCSPISGHRSVSWYQQTPGQGLQFLFEYFSETQRNKGNFPGRFSGRQFSNSRSEMNVSTLELGDSALYLCASSLAGIPPSQHFGDGTRLSIL.

The chain uses TRBV6-5 and TRBJ2-7, with D possibly being TRBD1 or TRBD2 (6 bases each). Germline assignment: CDR1 MNHEY and CDR2 SVGAGI. The V gene lost 0 bases and the J gene lost 3 bases, with 18 bases spanning the gap. The CDR3 is 17 amino acids. The CDR3 protein is CASSYSPPDGGIYEQYF. The CDR3 DNA is TGTGCCAGCAGTTACTCTCCTCCTGACGGGGGCATCTACGAGCAGTACTTC.

This clonotype was recorded a few times. A much larger clone lies a single base off, so this may be a read error. The J gene is TRBJ2-5, the V gene TRBV5-5; D uncertain. The germline V and J ends were trimmed by 4 bases and 3 bases, with 10 bases remaining between them. The CDR3 contains 13 residues. The germline CDR1 and CDR2 sequences are SGHKS and YYEKEE (reference sequence). In DNA, the CDR3 is TGTGCCAGCAGCCTCGGCAACAAAGAGACCCAGTACTTC. This encodes CASSLGNKETQYF.

This chain connects TRBV7-2 to TRBJ1-1; D not resolved. The CDR3 has 13 amino acids. Germline V gives CDR1 SGHTA, CDR2 FQGNSA. V dropped 5 bases and J dropped 4 bases, with 11 bases sitting between them. For the CDR3, the DNA is TGTGCCAGCAGCCCCCAGTACTCCACTGAAGCTTTCTTT. It encodes CASSPQYSTEAFF. Variable domain in full (rest from reference TRBV7-2 and TRBJ1-1): GAGVSQSPSNKVTEKGKDVELRCDPISGHTALYWYRQSLGQGLEFLIYFQGNSAPDKSGLPSDRFSAERTGGSVSTLTIQRTQQEDSAVYLCASSPQYSTEAFFGQGTRLTVV.

Written as DNA, the CDR3 is TGTGCCAGCAGTGAATCGATAGGGTCCCTCTCCGAGCAGTACTTC. It yields the protein CASSESIGSLSEQYF. The J gene is TRBJ2-7, the V gene TRBV25-1, with unresolved D. Trimming shortened V by 1 base and J by 6 bases, and 16 bases separated the two germline ends. Germline V gene sequence: CDR1 MGHDK, CDR2 SYGVNS. The CDR3 length is 15 residues.

This clonotype was detected ten times or more. The chain employs TRBV12-3 or TRBV12-4 and TRBJ1-2, with D unresolved. V was trimmed by 3 bases and J by 7 bases, leaving 12 bases between them. CDR3 size: 13 residues. CDR3 amino acids: CASSFVARGGYTF. CDR3 DNA sequence: TGTGCCAGCAGTTTCGTCGCGCGTGGTGGCTACACCTTC.

The chain uses TRBV11-2 and TRBJ2-7; no definite D call. The CDR3 runs to 12 residues. CDR1 and CDR2 (germline): SGHAT, FQNNGV. V lost 6 bases and J lost 2, with 8 bases in between. The chain's CDR3 is CASSTPTYEQYF. CDR3 nucleotides: TGTGCCAGCAGTACCCCTACCTACGAGCAGTACTTC.

The chain couples TRBV2 to TRBJ2-1, with TRBD1 matching 7 bases. V dropped 1 base and J dropped 0; count of bases not matched to a gene: 3. The CDR3 totals 16 residues. The germline gives CDR1 SNHLY, CDR2 FYNNEI. The CDR3 sequence: CASSEGTGSSYNEQFF. The DNA of the CDR3 is TGTGCCAGCAGTGAAGGGACAGGTAGCTCCTACAATGAGCAGTTCTTC.

This clonotype was counted many times. The chain couples TRBV7-3 to TRBJ2-2; D is ambiguous. This CDR3 is built from 17 residues. Trimming left V 6 bases short and J 0 bases short, with 17 bases between. Germline lookup yields CDR1 SGHTA and CDR2 FQGTGA. CDR3 nucleotides: TGTGCCAGCAGTCCCCTGGGCCTACCCGCGAACACCGGGGAGCTGTTTTTT. Amino acid sequence: CASSPLGLPANTGELFF.

The genes are TRBV5-6 and TRBJ1-5; a weak D match, TRBD1 (5 bases). V was shortened by 2 bases and J by 7 bases, with 28 bases between the two germline ends. This CDR3 contains 19 residues. Germline CDR1 and CDR2: SGHDT and YYEEEE. CDR3 in amino acids: CASSFYRDDLLTPRQPQHF. The CDR3 DNA reads as TGTGCCAGCAGCTTCTACCGGGACGATTTGTTGACGCCGAGGCAGCCCCAGCATTTT.

This chain uses TRBV5-1 with TRBJ1-1; maybe TRBD1 (5 bases). The CDR3 is 14 residues long. Between the trimmed V and J ends, which lost 4 bases and 0 bases, there was a span of 10 bases. CDR1 is SGHRS and CDR2 is YFSETQ in the germline V gene. The CDR3 here is CASSEGGVNTEAFF. The CDR3 DNA sequence: TGCGCCAGCAGCGAGGGAGGGGTGAACACTGAAGCTTTCTTT. The full variable domain, completed using reference TRBV5-1 and TRBJ1-1, is KAGVTQTPRYLIKTRGQQVTLSCSPISGHRSVSWYQQTPGQGLQFLFEYFSETQRNKGNFPGRFSGRQFSNSRSEMNVSTLELGDSALYLCASSEGGVNTEAFFGQGTRLTVV.

The chain joins TRBV7-3 to TRBJ1-2; TRBD1 matches 9 bases. The germline CDR1 and CDR2 sequences are SGHTA and FQGTGA. Trimming cost V 5 bases and J 6 bases; bases outside gene matches: 7. This CDR3 is built from 14 residues. The CDR3, as DNA: TGTGCCAGCAGCCAAGGGACAGGGAAGGATGGCTACACCTTC. Its protein is CASSQGTGKDGYTF.

This clonotype was seen only a few times. The V call is TRBV4-2, the J call TRBJ2-5; 8 nucleotides agree with TRBD1. This CDR3 comprises 17 residues. V trimming: 1 base; J trimming: 5 bases; junction bases outside the gene matches: 12. The V gene's germline CDR1 is LGHNA and CDR2 YNFKEQ. The CDR3 region has the DNA TGTGCCAGCAGCCAAGTACGAGGGGCAGGGGGCAGGGAGACCCAGTACTTC. It encodes CASSQVRGAGGRETQYF.